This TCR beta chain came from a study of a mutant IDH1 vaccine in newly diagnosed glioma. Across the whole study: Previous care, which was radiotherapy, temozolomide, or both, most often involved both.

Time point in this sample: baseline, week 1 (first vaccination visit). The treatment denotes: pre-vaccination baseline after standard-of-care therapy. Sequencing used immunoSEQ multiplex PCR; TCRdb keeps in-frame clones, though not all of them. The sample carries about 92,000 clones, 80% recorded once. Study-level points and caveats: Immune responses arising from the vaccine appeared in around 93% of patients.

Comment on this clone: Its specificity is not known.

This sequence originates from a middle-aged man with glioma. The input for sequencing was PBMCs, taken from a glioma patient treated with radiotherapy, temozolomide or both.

The CDR3 sequence: CATCDDNSPLHF. CDR3 nucleotides: TGTGCCACCTGCGACGATAATTCACCCCTCCACTTT. The chain is built from TRBV6-1 and TRBJ1-6, with D hard to call. V lost 10 bases and J 5 bases, leaving 9 bases between the germline ends. Germline CDR1 reads MNHNS; CDR2 reads SASEGT. There are 12 residues in the CDR3.